The rows below give T cell receptor beta chains drawn from one sample of a study of T cell repertoires in cytomegalovirus infection. These receptors lack a known antigen. TCRdb re-derived calls from the reads in MiXCR, one entry per CDR3 protein. The sample gives some 800,000 distinct CDR3 sequences, over 25% of which show up once; over 10% is in the top ten. The specimen was cultured CD8+ T cells from PBMCs, collected from culture after CMV antigen stimulation. The receptors derive from a human donor in good health (CMV status not recorded). Some clones in this sample may be carry-over from other donors' samples. The CDR3 runs from the conserved cysteine through the conserved F or W. Fields, in order: clone size, CDR3 length, D gene, J gene, V gene, CDR3 protein, CDR3 DNA. A D gene is named only where the DNA matches it firmly. A clone size is listed for some rows: how often the clone was seen (once, few, many), or a class if it is expanded.

size: NA; length: 15; D: NA; J: TRBJ1-5; V: TRBV6-6; CDR3: CASSYSTQKNQPQHF; DNA: TGTGCCAGCAGTTACTCGACACAGAAGAATCAGCCCCAGCATTTT
size: few; length: 18; D: TRBD1; J: TRBJ2-3; V: TRBV20-1; CDR3: CSAHLDTATGGFTDTQYF; DNA: TGCAGTGCTCATCTTGATACGGCCACAGGGGGTTTCACAGATACGCAGTATTTT
size: few; length: 14; D: NA; J: TRBJ1-6; V: TRBV5-6; CDR3: CASSTVKSLFALHF; DNA: TGTGCCAGCAGTACTGTCAAAAGCCTTTTCGCCCTCCACTTT
size: NA; length: 17; D: TRBD2; J: TRBJ2-1; V: TRBV7-2; CDR3: CASSLELAGGPYNEQFF; DNA: TGTGCCAGCAGCTTAGAACTAGCGGGGGGGCCATACAATGAGCAGTTCTTC
size: few; length: 16; D: NA; J: TRBJ2-1; V: TRBV7-9; CDR3: CASIMVVGGGYNEQFF; DNA: TGTGCCAGCATCATGGTGGTAGGTGGGGGGTACAATGAGCAGTTCTTC
size: few; length: 16; D: TRBD1; J: TRBJ1-5; V: TRBV7-9; CDR3: CASSKAGTGYNQPQHF; DNA: TGTGCCAGCAGCAAGGCCGGGACAGGTTACAATCAGCCCCAGCATTTT
size: many; length: 15; D: TRBD1; J: TRBJ1-1; V: TRBV6-2/TRBV6-3; CDR3: CASSIRQGASTEAFF; DNA: TGTGCCAGCAGTATACGACAGGGTGCTAGCACTGAAGCTTTCTTT
size: NA; length: 14; D: TRBD1; J: TRBJ1-2; V: TRBV28; CDR3: CASSLFGTDYGYTF; DNA: TGTGCCAGCAGTTTATTCGGGACAGACTATGGCTACACCTTC
size: NA; length: 15; D: TRBD2; J: TRBJ2-5; V: TRBV27; CDR3: CASSPRGGRWETQYF; DNA: TGTGCCAGCAGCCCGCGGGGGGGCCGGTGGGAGACCCAGTACTTC
size: NA; length: 15; D: NA; J: TRBJ1-1; V: TRBV6-5; CDR3: CASSADSPLYTEAFF; DNA: TGTGCCAGCAGTGCAGACTCCCCGTTATACACTGAAGCTTTCTTT
size: few; length: 15; D: TRBD1; J: TRBJ2-7; V: TRBV5-5; CDR3: CASSLFDRGLYEQYF; DNA: TGTGCCAGCAGCTTGTTTGACAGGGGGCTCTACGAGCAGTACTTC
size: NA; length: 14; D: TRBD1; J: TRBJ2-1; V: TRBV11-3; CDR3: CASSERDRVNEQFF; DNA: TGTGCCAGCAGCGAAAGAGACAGGGTCAATGAGCAGTTCTTC
size: once; length: 15; D: TRBD2; J: TRBJ2-2; V: TRBV7-6; CDR3: CASGSGGGFTGELFF; DNA: TGTGCCAGCGGCTCTGGCGGGGGTTTCACCGGGGAGCTGTTTTTT
size: NA; length: 16; D: NA; J: TRBJ2-5; V: TRBV11-3; CDR3: CASSLDNQLGQETQYF; DNA: TGTGCCAGCAGCTTAGATAACCAGTTGGGGCAAGAGACCCAGTACTTC
size: NA; length: 16; D: NA; J: TRBJ2-1; V: TRBV27; CDR3: CASSLRGGANYNEQFF; DNA: TGTGCCAGCAGCCTTAGGGGCGGGGCTAACTACAATGAGCAGTTCTTC
size: NA; length: 16; D: NA; J: TRBJ1-2; V: TRBV5-1; CDR3: CASSLERTVINYGYTF; DNA: TGCGCCAGCAGCTTGGAAAGGACAGTTATTAACTATGGCTACACCTTC
size: many; length: 15; D: NA; J: TRBJ1-1; V: TRBV7-2; CDR3: CASSSFGGPGTEAFF; DNA: TGTGCCAGCAGCTCCTTTGGGGGGCCTGGCACTGAAGCTTTCTTT
size: NA; length: 14; D: NA; J: TRBJ1-1; V: TRBV19; CDR3: CASIGLGRFTEAFF; DNA: TGTGCCAGTATCGGTCTGGGCAGGTTCACTGAAGCTTTCTTT
size: NA; length: 19; D: TRBD1; J: TRBJ2-3; V: TRBV7-6; CDR3: CASSSRPGQGREGTDTQYF; DNA: TGTGCCAGCAGCTCCCGGCCGGGACAGGGAAGGGAGGGCACAGATACGCAGTATTTT
size: few; length: 14; D: NA; J: TRBJ2-5; V: TRBV2; CDR3: CASSDLTGFETQYF; DNA: TGTGCCAGCAGCGACCTAACAGGGTTCGAGACCCAGTACTTC
size: many; length: 18; D: NA; J: TRBJ2-6; V: TRBV7-8; CDR3: CASSLATSRDSGANVLTF; DNA: TGTGCCAGCAGCTTAGCGACCAGCCGGGACTCTGGGGCCAACGTCCTGACTTTC
size: NA; length: 16; D: TRBD1; J: TRBJ1-1; V: TRBV15; CDR3: CATSRFKTGGITEAFF; DNA: TGTGCCACCAGCAGATTTAAAACAGGGGGGATCACTGAAGCTTTCTTT
size: NA; length: 17; D: TRBD2; J: TRBJ2-1; V: TRBV28; CDR3: CASSPTGLAGGYNEQFF; DNA: TGTGCCAGCAGCCCGACGGGACTAGCGGGGGGATACAATGAGCAGTTCTTC
size: NA; length: 14; D: TRBD1; J: TRBJ1-5; V: TRBV15; CDR3: CATSARQGEQPQHF; DNA: TGTGCCACCAGCGCACGACAGGGGGAACAGCCCCAGCATTTT
size: few; length: 14; D: NA; J: TRBJ2-1; V: TRBV6-2/TRBV6-3; CDR3: CASSYAVPYNEQFF; DNA: TGTGCCAGCAGTTACGCAGTTCCCTACAATGAGCAGTTCTTC
size: NA; length: 15; D: NA; J: TRBJ1-5; V: TRBV10-3; CDR3: CAISDPKSGNQPQHF; DNA: TGTGCCATCAGTGACCCGAAGAGCGGCAATCAGCCCCAGCATTTT
size: NA; length: 13; D: NA; J: TRBJ1-1; V: TRBV19; CDR3: CASSIFGRPEAFF; DNA: TGTGCCAGTAGTATATTCGGGCGTCCTGAAGCTTTCTTT
size: NA; length: 13; D: NA; J: TRBJ1-5; V: TRBV7-2; CDR3: CASSPPRGQPQHF; DNA: TGTGCCAGCAGCCCCCCACGGGGACAGCCCCAGCATTTT
size: many; length: 15; D: TRBD1; J: TRBJ2-5; V: TRBV7-6; CDR3: CASSLLRQGGETQYF; DNA: TGTGCCAGCAGCTTATTGAGACAGGGCGGGGAGACCCAGTACTTC
size: many; length: 15; D: NA; J: TRBJ1-5; V: TRBV27; CDR3: CASSFSSYSNQPQHF; DNA: TGTGCCAGCAGTTTCTCCAGCTATAGCAATCAGCCCCAGCATTTT
size: NA; length: 15; D: TRBD1; J: TRBJ1-2; V: TRBV4-1; CDR3: CASSPLGDRIYGYTF; DNA: TGCGCCAGCAGCCCCCTAGGGGACAGGATCTATGGCTACACCTTC
size: few; length: 13; D: NA; J: TRBJ1-3; V: TRBV27; CDR3: CASTSGPGNTIYF; DNA: TGTGCCAGCACTTCCGGACCTGGAAACACCATATATTTT
size: few; length: 14; D: TRBD2; J: TRBJ2-3; V: TRBV25-1; CDR3: CAAGELAGTDTQYF; DNA: TGTGCTGCAGGGGAACTAGCGGGCACAGATACGCAGTATTTT
size: NA; length: 18; D: NA; J: TRBJ2-3; V: TRBV4-1; CDR3: CASSQGGGAGGFTDTQYF; DNA: TGCGCCAGCAGCCAAGGGGGGGGGGCAGGGGGCTTCACAGATACGCAGTATTTT
size: NA; length: 15; D: TRBD1; J: TRBJ1-1; V: TRBV20-1; CDR3: CSAPRDRGLNTEAFF; DNA: TGCAGTGCTCCCCGGGACAGGGGGTTGAACACTGAAGCTTTCTTT
size: NA; length: 15; D: NA; J: TRBJ1-6; V: TRBV7-3; CDR3: CASSFDLSTNSPLHF; DNA: TGTGCCAGCAGCTTCGATTTGTCTACTAATTCACCCCTCCACTTT
size: NA; length: 14; D: NA; J: TRBJ1-2; V: TRBV12-3/TRBV12-4; CDR3: CASTPGGFGYDYTF; DNA: TGTGCCAGCACCCCGGGGGGTTTCGGGTATGACTACACCTTC
size: NA; length: 15; D: NA; J: TRBJ2-7; V: TRBV19; CDR3: CASSSLAWGYYEQYF; DNA: TGTGCCAGTAGTTCCCTGGCCTGGGGCTACTACGAGCAGTACTTC
size: few; length: 18; D: TRBD2; J: TRBJ2-2; V: TRBV28; CDR3: CAISVYVTSGGATGELFF; DNA: TGTGCCATCTCAGTTTATGTGACTAGCGGGGGGGCCACCGGGGAGCTGTTTTTT
size: many; length: 16; D: NA; J: TRBJ1-5; V: TRBV7-8; CDR3: CASSPTPDRNNQPQHF; DNA: TGTGCCAGCAGCCCGACTCCTGACAGAAACAATCAGCCCCAGCATTTT
size: NA; length: 14; D: NA; J: TRBJ1-5; V: TRBV28; CDR3: CASSLPGIDQPQHF; DNA: TGTGCCAGCAGTTTGCCTGGGATAGACCAGCCCCAGCATTTT
size: NA; length: 15; D: TRBD1; J: TRBJ2-7; V: TRBV5-5; CDR3: CASSPGQGTSYEQYF; DNA: TGTGCCAGCAGCCCCGGACAGGGCACATCCTACGAGCAGTACTTC
size: many; length: 15; D: NA; J: TRBJ2-7; V: TRBV7-6; CDR3: CASSLRPGDHDEQYF; DNA: TGTGCCAGCAGCTTAAGGCCCGGCGATCACGACGAGCAGTACTTC
size: few; length: 15; D: NA; J: TRBJ1-2; V: TRBV4-1; CDR3: CASSPTGTSNYGYTF; DNA: TGCGCCAGCAGCCCAACAGGAACATCTAACTATGGCTACACCTTC
size: few; length: 16; D: TRBD1; J: TRBJ1-1; V: TRBV28; CDR3: CASSSRTGGPFVEAFF; DNA: TGTGCCAGTAGTTCCCGGACAGGGGGCCCGTTTGTTGAAGCTTTCTTT
size: NA; length: 15; D: TRBD2; J: TRBJ2-7; V: TRBV27; CDR3: CASSRGGGIWNEQYF; DNA: TGTGCCAGCAGCCGCGGGGGGGGTATATGGAACGAGCAGTACTTC
size: many; length: 18; D: TRBD2; J: TRBJ2-1; V: TRBV7-2; CDR3: CASSPGLAGGPSYNEQFF; DNA: TGTGCCAGCAGCCCGGGACTAGCGGGGGGCCCCTCCTACAATGAGCAGTTCTTC